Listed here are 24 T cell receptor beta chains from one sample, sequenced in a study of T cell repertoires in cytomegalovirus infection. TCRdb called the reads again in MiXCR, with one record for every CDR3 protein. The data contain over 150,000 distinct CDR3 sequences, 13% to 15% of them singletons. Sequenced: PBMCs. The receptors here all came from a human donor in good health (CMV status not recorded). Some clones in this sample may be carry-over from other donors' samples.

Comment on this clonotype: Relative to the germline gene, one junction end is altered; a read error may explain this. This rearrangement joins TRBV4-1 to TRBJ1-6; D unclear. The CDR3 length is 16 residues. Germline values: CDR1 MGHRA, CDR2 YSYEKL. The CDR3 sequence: CTSSQDWSTGVGPLHF. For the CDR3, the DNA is TGCACCAGCAGCCAAGATTGGAGCACCGGGGTAGGACCCCTCCACTTT.

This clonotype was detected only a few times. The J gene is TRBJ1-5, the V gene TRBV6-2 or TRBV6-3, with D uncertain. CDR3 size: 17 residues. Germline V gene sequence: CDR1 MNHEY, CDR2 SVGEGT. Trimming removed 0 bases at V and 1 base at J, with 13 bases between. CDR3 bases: TGTGCCAGCAGTTACTCGAGAGCGGAGATCAGCAATCAGCCCCAGCATTTT. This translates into CASSYSRAEISNQPQHF.

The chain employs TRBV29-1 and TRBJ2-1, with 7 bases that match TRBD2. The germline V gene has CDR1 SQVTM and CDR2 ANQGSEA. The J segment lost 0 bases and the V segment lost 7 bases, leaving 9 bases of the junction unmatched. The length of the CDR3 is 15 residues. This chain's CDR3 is CSARERGSSYNEQFF. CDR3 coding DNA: TGCAGCGCCCGGGAGCGGGGAAGCTCCTACAATGAGCAGTTCTTC.

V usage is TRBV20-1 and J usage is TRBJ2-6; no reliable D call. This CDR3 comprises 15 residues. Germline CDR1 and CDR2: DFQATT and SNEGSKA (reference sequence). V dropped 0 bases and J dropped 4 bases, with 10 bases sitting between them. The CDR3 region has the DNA TGCAGTGCTAGAGATGAGGTTTACGGGGCCAACGTCCTGACTTTC. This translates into CSARDEVYGANVLTF.

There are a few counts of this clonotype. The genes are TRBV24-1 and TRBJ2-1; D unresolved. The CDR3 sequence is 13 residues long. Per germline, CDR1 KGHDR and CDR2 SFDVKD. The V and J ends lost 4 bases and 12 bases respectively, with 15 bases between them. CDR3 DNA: TGTGCCACCAGTGACCTTGCGGCCGGTCGGCAGTTCTTC. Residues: CATSDLAAGRQFF.

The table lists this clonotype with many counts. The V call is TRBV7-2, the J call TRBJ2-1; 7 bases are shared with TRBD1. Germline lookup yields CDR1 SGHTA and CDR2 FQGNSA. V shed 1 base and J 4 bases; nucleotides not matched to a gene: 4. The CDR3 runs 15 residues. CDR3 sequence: CASSLDNRGYNEQFF. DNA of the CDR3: TGTGCCAGCAGCTTAGATAACAGGGGATACAATGAGCAGTTCTTC.

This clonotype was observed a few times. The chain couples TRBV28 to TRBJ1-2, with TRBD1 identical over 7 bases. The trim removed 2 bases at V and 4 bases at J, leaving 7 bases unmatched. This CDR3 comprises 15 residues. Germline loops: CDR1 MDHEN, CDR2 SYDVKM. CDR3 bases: TGTGCCAGCAGTTTACGAGGGGGCCAGGCCTATGGCTACACCTTC. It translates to CASSLRGGQAYGYTF.

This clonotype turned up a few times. CDR3 residues: CATSRVPGQGIAGANVLTF. The CDR3 DNA follows: TGTGCCACCAGCAGAGTACCGGGACAGGGGATTGCTGGGGCCAACGTCCTGACTTTC. The chain employs TRBV15 and TRBJ2-6, with 10 bases lining up with TRBD1. Germline V gives CDR1 LNHNV, CDR2 YYDKDF (reference sequence). V trimming: 1 base; J trimming: 2 bases; junction bases outside the gene matches: 8. The CDR3 has 19 amino acids.

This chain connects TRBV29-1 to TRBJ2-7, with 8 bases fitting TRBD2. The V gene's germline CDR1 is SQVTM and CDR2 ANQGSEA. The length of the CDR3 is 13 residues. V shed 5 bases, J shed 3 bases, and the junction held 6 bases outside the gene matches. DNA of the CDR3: TGCAGCGTTTCACTAGCGGACAGCTACGAGCAGTACTTC. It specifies CSVSLADSYEQYF.

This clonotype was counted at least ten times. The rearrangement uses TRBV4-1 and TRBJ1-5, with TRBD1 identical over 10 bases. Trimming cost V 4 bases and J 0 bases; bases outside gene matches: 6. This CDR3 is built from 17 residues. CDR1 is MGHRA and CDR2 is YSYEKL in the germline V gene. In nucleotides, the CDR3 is TGCGCCAGCAGCCCGACAGGGGGCAGATATAGCAATCAGCCCCAGCATTTT. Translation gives CASSPTGGRYSNQPQHF.

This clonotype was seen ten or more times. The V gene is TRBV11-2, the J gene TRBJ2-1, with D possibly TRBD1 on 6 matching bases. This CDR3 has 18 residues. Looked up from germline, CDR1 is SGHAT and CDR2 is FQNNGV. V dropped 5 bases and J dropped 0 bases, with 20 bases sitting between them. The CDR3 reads CASSPDRIRKYSYNEQFF. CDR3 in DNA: TGTGCCAGCAGCCCGGACAGAATTAGAAAATACTCCTACAATGAGCAGTTCTTC.

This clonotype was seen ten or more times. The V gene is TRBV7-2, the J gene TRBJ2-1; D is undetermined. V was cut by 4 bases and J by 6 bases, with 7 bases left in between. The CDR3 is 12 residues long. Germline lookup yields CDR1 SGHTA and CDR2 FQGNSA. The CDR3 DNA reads TGTGCCAGCAGCTCAGTCGGCAATGAGCAGTTCTTC. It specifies CASSSVGNEQFF.

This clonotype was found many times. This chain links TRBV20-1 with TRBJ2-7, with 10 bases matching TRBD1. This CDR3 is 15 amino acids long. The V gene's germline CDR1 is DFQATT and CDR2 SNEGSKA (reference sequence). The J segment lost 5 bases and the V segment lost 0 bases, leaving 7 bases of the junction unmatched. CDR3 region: CSARDLGQGLNEQYF. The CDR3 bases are TGCAGTGCTAGAGATCTGGGACAGGGGCTGAACGAGCAGTACTTC.

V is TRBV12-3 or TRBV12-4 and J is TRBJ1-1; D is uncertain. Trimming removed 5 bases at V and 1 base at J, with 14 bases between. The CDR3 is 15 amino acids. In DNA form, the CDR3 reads TGTGCCAGCAGTCCCCGGGGTGCGGGGAACACTGAAGCTTTCTTT. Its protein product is CASSPRGAGNTEAFF.

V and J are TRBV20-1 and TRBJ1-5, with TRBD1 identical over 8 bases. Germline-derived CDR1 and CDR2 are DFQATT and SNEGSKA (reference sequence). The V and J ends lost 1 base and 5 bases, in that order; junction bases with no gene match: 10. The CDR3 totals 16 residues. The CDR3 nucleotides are TGCAGTGCTAGAGTTTCCGGACAGGGCCCCGATCAGCCCCAGCATTTT. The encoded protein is CSARVSGQGPDQPQHF.

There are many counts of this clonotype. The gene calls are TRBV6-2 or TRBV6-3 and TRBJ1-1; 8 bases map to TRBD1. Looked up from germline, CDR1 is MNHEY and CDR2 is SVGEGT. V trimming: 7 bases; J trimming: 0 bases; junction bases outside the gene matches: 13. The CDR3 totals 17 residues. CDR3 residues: CASIHGTGPPLNTEAFF. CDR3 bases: TGTGCCAGCATCCACGGGACAGGTCCGCCACTGAACACTGAAGCTTTCTTT.

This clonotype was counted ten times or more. CDR3 loop: CASSPERLPYSIEQYF. For the CDR3, the DNA is TGTGCCAGCAGCCCTGAAAGGCTCCCTTATTCGATCGAGCAGTACTTC. J is TRBJ2-7 and V is TRBV7-8; D remains unclear. Trimming removed 5 bases at V and 6 bases at J, with 23 bases between. Germline CDR1 and CDR2: SGHVS and FQNEAQ. This CDR3 has 16 residues.

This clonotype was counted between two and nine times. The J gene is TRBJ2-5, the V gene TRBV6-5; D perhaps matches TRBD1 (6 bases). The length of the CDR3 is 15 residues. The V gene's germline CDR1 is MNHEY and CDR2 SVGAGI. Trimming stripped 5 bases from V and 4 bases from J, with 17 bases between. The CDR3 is CASSRQQGFGETQYF. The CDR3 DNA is TGTGCCAGCAGTCGACAACAGGGTTTTGGAGAGACCCAGTACTTC.

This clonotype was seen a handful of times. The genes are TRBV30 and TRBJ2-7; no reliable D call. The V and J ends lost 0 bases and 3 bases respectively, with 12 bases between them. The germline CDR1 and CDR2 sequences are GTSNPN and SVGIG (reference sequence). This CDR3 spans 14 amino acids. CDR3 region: CAWSVLDNNYEQYF. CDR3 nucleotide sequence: TGTGCCTGGAGTGTACTTGACAATAACTACGAGCAGTACTTC.

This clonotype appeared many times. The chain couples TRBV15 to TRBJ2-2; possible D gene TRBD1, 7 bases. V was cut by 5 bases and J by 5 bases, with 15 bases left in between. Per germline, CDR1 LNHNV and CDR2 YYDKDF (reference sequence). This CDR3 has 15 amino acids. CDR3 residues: CATSPRQGGTGELFF. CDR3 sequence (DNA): TGTGCCACCAGCCCTCGACAGGGAGGAACCGGGGAGCTGTTTTTT.

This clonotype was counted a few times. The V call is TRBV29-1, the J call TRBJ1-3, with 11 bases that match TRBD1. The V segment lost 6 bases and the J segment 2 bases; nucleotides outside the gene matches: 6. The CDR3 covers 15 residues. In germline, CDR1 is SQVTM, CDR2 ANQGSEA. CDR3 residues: CSVDPGQGAGNTIYF. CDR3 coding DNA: TGCAGCGTAGACCCGGGACAGGGGGCTGGAAACACCATATATTTT.

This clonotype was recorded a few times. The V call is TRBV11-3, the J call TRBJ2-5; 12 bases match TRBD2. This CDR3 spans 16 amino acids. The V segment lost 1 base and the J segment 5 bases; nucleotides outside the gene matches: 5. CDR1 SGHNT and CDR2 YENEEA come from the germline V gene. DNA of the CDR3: TGTGCCAGCAGCTTAGGTGGACTAGCGGGATCTGAGACCCAGTACTTC. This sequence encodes CASSLGGLAGSETQYF.

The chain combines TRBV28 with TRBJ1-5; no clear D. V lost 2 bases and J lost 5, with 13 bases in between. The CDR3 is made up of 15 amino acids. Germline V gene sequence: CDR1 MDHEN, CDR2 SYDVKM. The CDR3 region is CASSLRQSGYQPQHF. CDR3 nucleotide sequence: TGTGCCAGCAGTTTACGGCAGAGCGGATATCAGCCCCAGCATTTT. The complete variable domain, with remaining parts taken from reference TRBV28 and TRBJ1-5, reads DVKVTQSSRYLVKRTGEKVFLECVQDMDHENMFWYRQDPGLGLRLIYFSYDVKMKEKGDIPEGYSVSREKKERFSLILESASTNQTSMYLCASSLRQSGYQPQHFGDGTRLSIL.

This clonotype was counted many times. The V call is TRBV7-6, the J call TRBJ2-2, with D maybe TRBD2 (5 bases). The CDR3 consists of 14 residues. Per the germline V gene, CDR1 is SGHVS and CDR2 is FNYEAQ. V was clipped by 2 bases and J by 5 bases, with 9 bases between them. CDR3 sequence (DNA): TGTGCCAGCAGCTTATCGGAGGTTACCGGGGAGCTGTTTTTT. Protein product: CASSLSEVTGELFF.